These T cell receptor beta chains were read from a single sample in a study of graft-versus-host responses after intestinal transplantation. Profiling relied on immunoSEQ multiplex PCR, and the TCRdb table lists in-frame clones only, not all of them. The repertoire holds 30,000 to 45,000 clones, around 83% seen once, with 3.5% to 4.5% in the top ten. Sequenced material: PBMCs, taken approximately 1,000 days after transplant. All receptors come from a human patient who received an intestinal transplant, so some T cells may come from the graft donor. The CDR3 runs from the conserved cysteine through the conserved F or W. Fields, in order: CDR3 protein, CDR3 DNA, CDR3 length, V gene, J gene, D gene, clone size. The D gene is left open where the match is weak. The size entry is marked missing in some rows and otherwise reads once, few, many or a size class.

CDR3: CASSWTSSYNEQFF
DNA: TGTGCCAGCAGTTGGACTAGCTCCTACAATGAGCAGTTCTTC
length: 14
V: TRBV6-1
J: TRBJ2-1
D: TRBD2
size: -

CDR3: CASSPYNEQYF
DNA: TGTGCCAGCAGCCCATACAACGAGCAGTACTTC
length: 11
V: TRBV7-6
J: TRBJ2-7
D: -
size: -

CDR3: CASSIGQTGSGNTIYF
DNA: TGTGCCAGCAGTATCGGGCAGACTGGATCTGGAAACACCATATATTTT
length: 16
V: TRBV9
J: TRBJ1-3
D: -
size: -

CDR3: CASSFRPTNYGYTF
DNA: TGTGCCAGCAGCTTCAGACCCACTAACTATGGCTACACCTTC
length: 14
V: TRBV5-4
J: TRBJ1-2
D: -
size: few

CDR3: CASSLVGGGYNEQFF
DNA: TGTGCCAGCAGCTTGGTGGGCGGGGGCTACAATGAGCAGTTCTTC
length: 15
V: TRBV5-4
J: TRBJ2-1
D: TRBD2
size: once

CDR3: CATSSLNLGSYNEQFF
DNA: TGTGCCACCAGCAGCCTAAACCTAGGGTCCTACAATGAGCAGTTCTTC
length: 16
V: TRBV15
J: TRBJ2-1
D: -
size: -

CDR3: CASSLLNTEAFF
DNA: TGCGCCAGCAGCTTGCTGAACACTGAAGCTTTCTTT
length: 12
V: TRBV5-1
J: TRBJ1-1
D: -
size: -

CDR3: CASSLGGGGRGEQYF
DNA: TGTGCCAGCAGCTTGGGTGGAGGGGGGCGCGGCGAGCAGTACTTC
length: 15
V: TRBV5-5
J: TRBJ2-7
D: -
size: -

CDR3: CASSLVGDGKETQYF
DNA: TGTGCCAGCAGTTTAGTCGGGGACGGGAAAGAGACCCAGTACTTC
length: 15
V: TRBV27
J: TRBJ2-5
D: -
size: -

CDR3: CASSFPLGRYNSPLHF
DNA: TGTGCCAGCAGTTTTCCCCTGGGACGCTATAATTCACCCCTCCACTTT
length: 16
V: TRBV28
J: TRBJ1-6
D: -
size: -

CDR3: CASSSRTGGNTIYF
DNA: TGTGCCAGCAGCTCCCGGACAGGGGGGAACACCATATATTTT
length: 14
V: TRBV7-9
J: TRBJ1-3
D: TRBD1
size: -

CDR3: CASTTGSGELFF
DNA: TGTGCCAGCACAACCGGGAGCGGGGAGCTGTTTTTT
length: 12
V: TRBV27
J: TRBJ2-2
D: -
size: -

CDR3: CATSSLQGSTNYGYTF
DNA: TGTGCCACCAGCAGCCTTCAGGGGTCAACTAACTATGGCTACACCTTC
length: 16
V: TRBV15
J: TRBJ1-2
D: -
size: -

CDR3: CASILHRVANQPQHF
DNA: TGTGCCAGCATCCTTCACAGGGTTGCCAATCAGCCCCAGCATTTT
length: 15
V: TRBV21-1
J: TRBJ1-5
D: -
size: -

CDR3: CASSPLGDSPLHF
DNA: TGTGCCAGTAGCCCCTTGGGGGATTCACCCCTCCACTTT
length: 13
V: TRBV19
J: TRBJ1-6
D: -
size: -

CDR3: CASSIVGTPNNEQFF
DNA: TGTGCCAGTAGTATAGTCGGGACACCGAACAATGAGCAGTTCTTC
length: 15
V: TRBV19
J: TRBJ2-1
D: -
size: -

CDR3: CASSQGGYEQYF
DNA: TGCGCCAGCAGCCAAGGAGGCTACGAGCAGTACTTC
length: 12
V: TRBV4-1
J: TRBJ2-7
D: -
size: -

CDR3: CASSPGGTGNTIYF
DNA: TGTGCCAGTTCACCGGGAGGGACTGGAAACACCATATATTTT
length: 14
V: TRBV18
J: TRBJ1-3
D: -
size: -

CDR3: CAISRGAGETQYF
DNA: TGCGCCATCTCCCGGGGGGCGGGAGAGACCCAGTACTTC
length: 13
V: TRBV10-2
J: TRBJ2-5
D: -
size: -

CDR3: CASSYGDGTYEQYF
DNA: TGTGCCAGCAGTTATGGGGACGGAACCTACGAGCAGTACTTC
length: 14
V: TRBV6-5
J: TRBJ2-7
D: -
size: once

CDR3: CASNLANYGYTF
DNA: TGTGCCAGCAACCTAGCTAACTATGGCTACACCTTC
length: 12
V: TRBV28
J: TRBJ1-2
D: -
size: once

CDR3: CASSQTTGGNTEAFF
DNA: TGTGCCAGCAGCCAAACCACAGGGGGGAACACTGAAGCTTTCTTT
length: 15
V: TRBV14
J: TRBJ1-1
D: TRBD1
size: -

CDR3: CASSYRTGLNTEAFF
DNA: TGTGCCAGCAGTTACCGGACAGGACTGAACACTGAAGCTTTCTTT
length: 15
V: TRBV6-6
J: TRBJ1-1
D: TRBD1
size: -

CDR3: CASSPGREGNEQFF
DNA: TGTGCCAGCAGTCCCGGACGTGAAGGGAATGAGCAGTTCTTC
length: 14
V: TRBV28
J: TRBJ2-1
D: -
size: -

CDR3: CASSTGGPGELFF
DNA: TGTGCCAGCAGCACGGGAGGACCCGGGGAGCTGTTTTTT
length: 13
V: TRBV28
J: TRBJ2-2
D: TRBD2
size: once

CDR3: CASSLGGGDTEAFF
DNA: TGTGCCAGCAGCCTAGGGGGCGGGGACACTGAAGCTTTCTTT
length: 14
V: TRBV6-5
J: TRBJ1-1
D: TRBD1
size: -

CDR3: CASSQLTSRGDEQFF
DNA: TGCGCCAGCAGCCAACTGACTAGCAGGGGGGATGAGCAGTTCTTC
length: 15
V: TRBV5-1
J: TRBJ2-1
D: -
size: -

CDR3: CASSPPNKDTQYF
DNA: TGTGCCAGCTCACCTCCCAATAAGGATACGCAGTATTTT
length: 13
V: TRBV18
J: TRBJ2-3
D: -
size: -

CDR3: CASSPGTASYEQYF
DNA: TGCGCCAGCAGTCCCGGGACAGCATCGTACGAGCAGTACTTC
length: 14
V: TRBV10-2
J: TRBJ2-7
D: TRBD1
size: -

CDR3: CASSPRLPGGSSTQYF
DNA: TGTGCCAGCTCACCACGGCTGCCGGGAGGGTCCTCTACGCAGTATTTT
length: 16
V: TRBV18
J: TRBJ2-3
D: TRBD2
size: once

CDR3: CASSLERNTDTQYF
DNA: TGCGCCAGCAGCTTGGAACGGAACACAGATACGCAGTATTTT
length: 14
V: TRBV5-1
J: TRBJ2-3
D: -
size: -

CDR3: CASSVRDREIVTQYF
DNA: TGTGCCAGCAGTGTCCGGGACAGGGAGATAGTGACCCAGTACTTC
length: 15
V: TRBV28
J: TRBJ2-5
D: TRBD1
size: -

CDR3: CASSPGGGSPLHF
DNA: TGTGCCAGCTCCCCCGGTGGGGGTTCACCCCTCCACTTT
length: 13
V: TRBV6-6
J: TRBJ1-6
D: -
size: -

CDR3: CASSWGTGRWDGYTF
DNA: TGCGCCAGCAGCTGGGGGACAGGGCGGTGGGATGGCTACACCTTC
length: 15
V: TRBV5-1
J: TRBJ1-2
D: TRBD1
size: -

CDR3: CASSDSRETQYF
DNA: TGCGCCAGCAGCGATAGCCGGGAGACCCAGTACTTC
length: 12
V: TRBV5-1
J: TRBJ2-5
D: -
size: -

CDR3: CASSIPRGGNQPQHF
DNA: TGTGCCAGCAGTATCCCCCGGGGGGGCAATCAGCCCCAGCATTTT
length: 15
V: TRBV28
J: TRBJ1-5
D: -
size: -

CDR3: CSAKGGITYF
DNA: TGCAGTGCAAAGGGGGGGATAACGTACTTC
length: 10
V: TRBV20-1
J: TRBJ2-7
D: -
size: once

CDR3: CASSLGGFIPTEAFF
DNA: TGTGCCAGCAGCTTGGGAGGATTCATCCCCACTGAAGCTTTCTTT
length: 15
V: TRBV5-4
J: TRBJ1-1
D: -
size: once

CDR3: CASSLGQGQGTQYF
DNA: TGTGCTAGCAGCTTAGGCCAGGGGCAAGGGACCCAGTACTTC
length: 14
V: TRBV7-7
J: TRBJ2-5
D: -
size: -

CDR3: CASSPSLAGMMNTEAFF
DNA: TGTGCCAGCTCACCAAGTTTGGCAGGGATGATGAACACTGAAGCTTTCTTT
length: 17
V: TRBV18
J: TRBJ1-1
D: -
size: -

CDR3: CASSLAQPGQPQHF
DNA: TGTGCCAGCAGCTTAGCTCAACCCGGTCAGCCCCAGCATTTT
length: 14
V: TRBV7-9
J: TRBJ1-5
D: -
size: -